This T cell receptor beta chain was identified in a study of identical twins. Only healthy Caucasians were enrolled as donors. On this clonotype: Its specificity is not known.

TCRdb reprocessed the 5' RACE reads with MiXCR, giving one entry per CDR3 protein. The table includes approximately 890,000 distinct CDR3 sequences, 9% to 15% detected once. CDR3 length equals 12 residues. Looked up from germline, CDR1 is DFQATT and CDR2 is SNEGSKA (reference sequence). V gave up 7 bases and J gave up 1 base, with 8 bases separating them. Findings and caveats of the study: High-abundance cord blood beta clonotypes had fewer insertions; memory repertoires showed none.

These data were also reused for a study on yellow fever vaccine responses in identical twins.

Source material: PBMCs. The TCR originated in a woman under 30 in good health. V gene TRBV20-1 combines with J gene TRBJ1-5; D remains ambiguous. This CDR3 is CSVQRSNQPQHF. Written as DNA, the CDR3 is TGCAGTGTGCAAAGGAGCAATCAGCCCCAGCATTTT.